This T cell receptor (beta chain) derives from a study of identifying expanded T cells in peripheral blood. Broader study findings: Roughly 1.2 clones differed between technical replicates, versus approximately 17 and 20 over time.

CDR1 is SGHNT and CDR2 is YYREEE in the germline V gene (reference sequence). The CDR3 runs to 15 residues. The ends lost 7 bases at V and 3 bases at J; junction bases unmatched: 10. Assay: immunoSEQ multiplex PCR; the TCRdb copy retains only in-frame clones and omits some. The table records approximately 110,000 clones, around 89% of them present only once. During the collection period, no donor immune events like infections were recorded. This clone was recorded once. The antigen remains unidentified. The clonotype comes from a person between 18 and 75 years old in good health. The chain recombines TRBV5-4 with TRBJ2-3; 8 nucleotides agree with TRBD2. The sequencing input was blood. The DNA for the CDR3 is TGTGCCAGCCGAGCGGGACTAGGCGCAACAGATACGCAGTATTTT. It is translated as CASRAGLGATDTQYF.